This section outlines one T cell receptor (beta chain) sequence together with its context. Its antigen remains unidentified. This CDR3 comprises 14 residues. The ends were cut back, 2 bases at V and 4 bases at J, with 9 bases in the middle. Germline V gene data show CDR1 as SGHNT and CDR2 as YYREEE (reference sequence). This entry comes from a study of T cell responses to AZD1222 COVID-19 vaccine. Study-level points and caveats: The sample set comprised mostly white British donors with more females, and clonal diversity was possibly underestimated. Of spike-specific TCRs, nearly half reportedly target regions left unmutated in variants.

The table came from immunoSEQ multiplex PCR; TCRdb's copy has only in-frame clones and leaves some out. Here the sample spans about 120,000 clones, about 87% being singletons. This receptor was identified in an adult in good health. This chain links TRBV5-4 with TRBJ2-2; D gene ambiguous. The input for sequencing was peripheral blood, taken on day 0 of AZD1222 vaccination. CDR3 loop: CASSFRRSTGELFF. The CDR3 DNA reads as TGTGCCAGCAGCTTTAGACGAAGCACCGGGGAGCTGTTTTTT.